This passage covers 15 T cell receptor beta chains from one sample sequenced in a study of CD8+ T cells in alopecia areata. Sequencing relied on a cDNA template that was reverse transcribed from extracted RNA. TCRdb keeps only in-frame clones here, not all; method: immunoSEQ multiplex PCR. The table lists roughly 110,000 clones, around 53% of them singletons. Described treatment: oral pan-JAK inhibitor, 5-10 mg twice daily. The specimen was CD8+ T cells sorted from blood, collected at week 24, from a patient treated with tofacitinib. The receptors stem from a human donor with alopecia areata.

The sample holds one count of this clone. This chain links TRBV10-3 with TRBJ2-1; 9 nucleotides align to TRBD1. Unmatched junction bases numbered 4, after V lost 5 bases and J lost 8 bases. This CDR3 has 13 amino acids. CDR1 is ENHRY, CDR2 SYGVKD, per germline. Written as DNA, the CDR3 is TGTGCCATCAGTTGGGACAGGGCTTATGAGCAGTTCTTC. Its protein is CAISWDRAYEQFF.

This clone was recorded a few times. This chain joins TRBV5-1 and TRBJ1-1; unclear D gene. The CDR3 is 12 amino acids. Germline CDR1 is SGHRS and CDR2 is YFSETQ. V gave up 5 bases and J gave up 4 bases, with 9 bases separating them. CDR3 nucleotide sequence: TGCGCCAGCAGGATGGAAGGCACTGAAGCTTTCTTT. Translating it yields CASRMEGTEAFF.

V gene TRBV6-5 combines with J gene TRBJ2-7; TRBD1 matches 7 bases. J gave up 2 bases and V 2 bases, and 6 bases lay outside the gene matches. The CDR3 has 15 residues. Germline V CDR1 and CDR2: MNHEY, SVGAGI. In DNA, the CDR3 is TGTGCCAGCAGTTACCGGGCAGGGGGTGCCTACGAGCAGTACTTC. Amino acid sequence: CASSYRAGGAYEQYF.

The V gene is TRBV4-1, the J gene TRBJ2-1, with D unclear. The CDR3 contains 12 residues. The ends were cut back, 0 bases at V and 14 bases at J, with 11 bases in the middle. The V gene's germline CDR1 is MGHRA and CDR2 YSYEKL. CDR3 in amino acids: CASSQDKETEFF. The CDR3 bases are TGCGCCAGCAGCCAAGATAAGGAGACTGAGTTCTTC.

The CDR3 nucleotides are TGCGCCAGCACCCCGACGGGGCCCGGAAACACCATATATTTT. It translates to CASTPTGPGNTIYF. V and J are TRBV5-1 and TRBJ1-3; the D gene is possibly TRBD1 (5 bases). V lost 6 bases and J lost 4, with 14 bases in between. The CDR3 spans 14 residues. The germline CDR1 and CDR2 sequences are SGHRS and YFSETQ.

This clone was observed a handful of times. The V call is TRBV4-1, the J call TRBJ2-4; 8 nucleotides line up with TRBD1. V lost 3 bases and J lost 5; bases outside the gene matches: 6. The CDR3 is 15 residues long. Germline V CDR1 and CDR2: MGHRA, YSYEKL. CDR3: CASSHPGTGENIQYF. The CDR3 DNA is TGCGCCAGCAGCCACCCCGGGACAGGTGAAAACATTCAGTACTTC.

This chain connects TRBV7-9 to TRBJ2-2; weak D call: TRBD1 (5 bases). The CDR3 totals 15 residues. Trimming cost V 2 bases and J 5 bases, with 12 bases left between them. Germline V CDR1 and CDR2: SEHNR, FQNEAQ (reference sequence). The CDR3 spells CASSLQGLQTGELFF. The CDR3 region has the DNA TGTGCCAGCAGCTTACAGGGTCTTCAGACCGGGGAGCTGTTTTTT.

CDR3 region: CASSPTATYEQYF. CDR3 bases: TGTGCCAGCAGCCCTACAGCGACCTACGAGCAGTACTTC. The genes are TRBV7-9 and TRBJ2-7; no definite D call. Trimming pared 5 bases from V and 2 bases from J, leaving 10 bases between. The CDR3 spans 13 residues. Germline CDR1 and CDR2: SEHNR and FQNEAQ (reference sequence).

This clone was observed a handful of times. The chain has TRBV4-1 and TRBJ2-7; tentative D call: TRBD1 (5 bases). Trimming removed 5 bases from V and 0 bases from J, with 11 bases in between. The CDR3 is 14 residues long. The germline V gene has CDR1 MGHRA and CDR2 YSYEKL. The CDR3 DNA reads as TGCGCCAGCAGCGCGACAGCGAGCTCCTACGAGCAGTACTTC. This codes for CASSATASSYEQYF.

The chain's CDR3 is CASSYTPQGVNEQFF. The CDR3 bases are TGTGCCAGCAGTTACACGCCGCAGGGAGTCAATGAGCAGTTCTTC. The genes are TRBV6-5 and TRBJ2-1; D is tentatively TRBD1 or TRBD2 (5 bases each). CDR1 is MNHEY and CDR2 is SVGAGI in the germline V gene. The CDR3 contains 15 residues. V lost 2 bases to trimming and J lost 6 bases, with 14 bases between them.

In its sample, this clone was seen a few times. The chain uses TRBV5-6 and TRBJ2-4; D call uncertain. Germline V lookup: CDR1 SGHDT, CDR2 YYEEEE. V lost 1 base and J lost 0, with 11 bases in between. The CDR3 has 16 amino acids. The CDR3 loop is CASSLSQLLAKNIQYF. As DNA, the CDR3 is TGTGCCAGCAGCTTGTCTCAGCTTTTAGCCAAAAACATTCAGTACTTC.

The V and J genes are TRBV30 and TRBJ2-7, with D perhaps matching TRBD1 or TRBD2 (6 bases each). This CDR3 has 13 amino acids. V lost 2 bases, J lost 4 bases, and 12 bases lay in between. Germline V gene lookup returns CDR1 GTSNPN and CDR2 SVGIG (reference sequence). The CDR3 loop is CAWSTGAKYEQYF. DNA for the CDR3: TGTGCCTGGAGTACGGGGGCGAAGTACGAGCAGTACTTC.

V and J are TRBV30 and TRBJ1-6; no reliable D call. Trimming stripped 1 base from V and 10 bases from J, with 5 bases between. The V gene's germline CDR1 is GTSNPN and CDR2 SVGIG (reference sequence). The CDR3 is 11 amino acids. CDR3 coding DNA: TGTGCCTGGAGTGAGAACTCACCCCTCCACTTT. Amino acids: CAWSENSPLHF.

This clone has only a few counts. The chain employs TRBV2 and TRBJ2-7, with 7 bases lining up with TRBD1. The J segment lost 4 bases and the V segment lost 3 bases, leaving 12 bases of the junction unmatched. The length of the CDR3 is 16 residues. Germline V CDR1 and CDR2: SNHLY, FYNNEI. The CDR3 sequence is CASSDSSDRVTYEQYF. The CDR3 DNA reads as TGTGCCAGCAGTGACTCTTCCGACAGGGTGACGTACGAGCAGTACTTC.

This clone was detected only a few times. The genes are TRBV14 and TRBJ2-5; D unclear. V was trimmed by 3 bases and J by 5 bases, leaving 10 bases between them. CDR1 and CDR2 from the germline V gene are SGHDN and FVKESK. CDR3 length: 13 residues. The CDR3 loop reads CASSQVSYETQYF. The CDR3 DNA sequence: TGTGCCAGCAGCCAGGTCAGCTATGAGACCCAGTACTTC. The variable domain in full, completed from reference TRBV14 and TRBJ2-5, reads EAGVTQFPSHSVIEKGQTVTLRCDPISGHDNLYWYRRVMGKEIKFLLHFVKESKQDESGMPNNRFLAERTGGTYSTLKVQPAELEDSGVYFCASSQVSYETQYFGPGTRLLVL.